The 24 T cell receptor beta chains below come from one sample, sequenced in a study of early T cells in non-severe SARS-CoV-2 infection. TCRdb re-derived calls from the 5' RACE reads in MiXCR, one entry per CDR3 protein. Altogether about 26,000 distinct CDR3 sequences are present, 4.5% to 5.5% being singletons, with the ten largest covering less than 4%. Sequenced material: whole blood. Every receptor here comes from an adult who was a healthcare worker with PCR-confirmed SARS-CoV-2 infection or an uninfected control (not recorded which).

This clonotype is judged medium-sized. The chain is built from TRBV5-8 and TRBJ1-1; 7 positions agree with TRBD1. The germline gives CDR1 SGHTS, CDR2 YDEGEE. This CDR3 spans 13 amino acids. V trimming: 0 bases; J trimming: 4 bases; junction bases outside the gene matches: 0. The CDR3 loop is CASSLDRGTEAFF. In DNA form, the CDR3 reads TGTGCCAGCAGCTTGGACAGGGGCACTGAAGCTTTCTTT. Using reference TRBV5-8 and TRBJ1-1 for the parts outside the CDR3, the full variable domain is EAGVTQSPTHLIKTRGQQATLRCSPISGHTSVYWYQQALGLGLQFLLWYDEGEERNRGNFPPRFSGRQFPNYSSELNVNALELEDSALYLCASSLDRGTEAFFGQGTRLTVV.

This clonotype was counted many times. This rearrangement joins TRBV10-3 to TRBJ2-5, with a possible D match to TRBD1 (6 bases). V was pared by 7 bases and J by 4 bases, with 13 bases between. This CDR3 region has 13 residues. CDR1 and CDR2 from the germline V gene are ENHRY and SYGVKD. The CDR3 nucleotides are TGTGCCATCACCCGCGGCAGGGGAGAGACCCAGTACTTC. Translating it yields CAITRGRGETQYF.

This clonotype appeared many times. This chain joins TRBV20-1 and TRBJ2-3; D is unclear. V dropped 2 bases and J dropped 4 bases, with 4 bases sitting between them. CDR3 size: 11 residues. The germline gives CDR1 DFQATT, CDR2 SNEGSKA (reference sequence). The CDR3: CSARWADTQYF. CDR3 sequence (DNA): TGCAGTGCTAGATGGGCAGATACGCAGTATTTT.

This clonotype was found many times. The chain carries TRBV14 and TRBJ2-2, with 9 bases lining up with TRBD1. CDR1 and CDR2 from the germline V gene are SGHDN and FVKESK. The CDR3 has 16 amino acids. J lost 7 bases, V lost 4 bases, and 10 bases had no gene match. The CDR3 DNA reads TGTGCCAGCAGCCCTCCGGGACAGGGAAGGCACGGGGAGCTGTTTTTT. Translated: CASSPPGQGRHGELFF.

This rearrangement joins TRBV4-1 to TRBJ2-7, with TRBD2 matching over 9 bases. Looked up from germline, CDR1 is MGHRA and CDR2 is YSYEKL. The CDR3 is 16 amino acids. The junction had 6 bases not matched to a gene; V was cut back by 3 bases and J by 0 bases. The CDR3 nucleotides are TGCGCCAGCAGCCATGCTCTAGCGGGGACCTCCTACGAGCAGTACTTC. It encodes CASSHALAGTSYEQYF.

Ten or more counts support this clonotype. The chain joins TRBV9 to TRBJ2-2; no clear D. V shed 1 base and J shed 7 bases, with 11 bases lying between them. Germline CDR1 SGDLS, CDR2 YYNGEE. The CDR3 is 14 residues long. This CDR3 reads CASSVQDLGGELFF. CDR3 DNA: TGTGCCAGCAGCGTACAAGACTTGGGCGGGGAGCTGTTTTTT.

This clonotype was recorded many times. The chain has TRBV11-2 and TRBJ2-7; D possibly matches TRBD1 or TRBD2 (6 bases each). Germline V gene data show CDR1 as SGHAT and CDR2 as FQNNGV. Trimming left V 5 bases short and J 2 bases short, with 13 bases between. The CDR3 sequence is 14 residues long. The CDR3 is CASSTRRGPYEQYF. The CDR3 coding sequence is TGTGCCAGCAGCACCCGACGGGGGCCCTACGAGCAGTACTTC.

This clonotype was seen at least ten times. The genes are TRBV20-1 and TRBJ2-7, with a possible D match to TRBD1 (5 bases). Trimming shortened V by 2 bases and J by 4 bases, and 15 bases separated the two germline ends. CDR1 and CDR2 (germline): DFQATT, SNEGSKA (reference sequence). The CDR3 consists of 14 residues. This CDR3 is CSARNIRDGYEQYF. For the CDR3, the DNA is TGCAGTGCTAGAAACATCAGGGATGGGTACGAGCAGTACTTC.

This clonotype was seen a handful of times. Because it lacks the conserved phenylalanine or tryptophan at the end, this CDR3 is likely a read error. The V call is TRBV13, the J call TRBJ1-1; no definite D call. Germline values: CDR1 PRHDT, CDR2 FYEKMQ (reference sequence). The CDR3 runs 13 residues. The V end was cut by 5 bases, the J end by 1 base, with 8 bases between. The CDR3 sequence is CASSAGPNTEAFS. DNA of the CDR3: TGTGCCAGCAGCGCCGGCCCGAACACTGAAGCTTTCTCT.

This clonotype was detected a few times. The gene calls are TRBV2 and TRBJ2-3; D remains unclear. Deletions cut 10 bases from V and 3 bases from J, with 20 bases between. The CDR3 is made up of 15 amino acids. The germline CDR1 and CDR2 sequences are SNHLY and FYNNEI. The CDR3 DNA reads as TGTGCCATTGTTGTCGTGGACGACCAGACAGATACGCAGTATTTT. It specifies CAIVVVDDQTDTQYF.

This chain links TRBV5-4 with TRBJ2-1; D remains ambiguous. In germline, CDR1 is SGHNT, CDR2 YYREEE (reference sequence). This CDR3 region has 12 residues. V was trimmed by 2 bases and J by 8 bases, leaving 8 bases between them. The DNA of the CDR3 is TGTGCCAGCAGCTTTAGGTGGGATGAGCAGTTCTTC. Translated: CASSFRWDEQFF.

This clonotype was observed at least ten times. The chain links TRBV4-2 to TRBJ2-3; D is unresolved. The V gene lost 0 bases and the J gene lost 1 base, with 5 bases spanning the gap. This CDR3 has 14 amino acids. Germline V lookup: CDR1 LGHNA, CDR2 YNFKEQ. CDR3 protein: CASSQDTGTDTQYF. In DNA form, the CDR3 reads TGTGCCAGCAGCCAAGATACCGGCACAGATACGCAGTATTTT.

This chain connects TRBV19 to TRBJ1-5; a possible D gene is TRBD1 (5 bases). The germline V gene has CDR1 LNHDA and CDR2 SQIVND (reference sequence). With 5 bases removed from V and 1 base from J, the gap between germline ends came to 12 bases. The CDR3 contains 15 residues. The CDR3 protein is CASSFKGRSNQPQHF. In DNA, the CDR3 is TGTGCCAGTAGTTTTAAGGGGCGAAGCAATCAGCCCCAGCATTTT.

This clonotype occurred many times. The chain uses TRBV6-1 and TRBJ2-2; TRBD1 matches at 8 bases. V shed 2 bases, J shed 6 bases, and the junction held 2 bases outside the gene matches. This CDR3 contains 14 residues. Germline V gene lookup returns CDR1 MNHNS and CDR2 SASEGT. In DNA, the CDR3 is TGTGCCAGCAGTGAACAGGACAGGGCCGGGGAGCTGTTTTTT. Translation gives CASSEQDRAGELFF.

This clonotype has only a few counts. CDR3 sequence reads: CASSPPGVNEQFF. CDR3 nucleotide sequence: TGTGCCAGCAGCCCCCCAGGGGTCAATGAGCAGTTCTTC. This chain uses TRBV11-3 with TRBJ2-1; D possibly corresponds to TRBD1 (6 bases). The germline gives CDR1 SGHNT, CDR2 YENEEA. V gave up 5 bases and J gave up 6 bases, with 11 bases separating them. The CDR3 loop spans 13 amino acids.

This clonotype was detected many times. The CDR3 region is CASKTGLNGYTF. The CDR3 DNA reads as TGTGCCAGCAAAACGGGCTTGAATGGCTACACCTTC. J is TRBJ1-2 and V is TRBV6-5; D remains ambiguous. There are 12 residues in the CDR3. Deletions cut 7 bases from V and 6 bases from J, with 12 bases between. CDR1 MNHEY and CDR2 SVGAGI come from the germline V gene.

This clonotype was seen at least ten times. The genes are TRBV7-2 and TRBJ2-4; D call uncertain. There are 13 residues in the CDR3. Germline lookup yields CDR1 SGHTA and CDR2 FQGNSA. V shed 6 bases and J shed 10 bases, with 16 bases lying between them. DNA for the CDR3: TGTGCCAGCAGTCCTACCCTAGGCAGGATTCAGTACTTC. This translates into CASSPTLGRIQYF.

J is TRBJ1-2 and V is TRBV3-1; a weak D match, TRBD1 (5 bases). Deletions cut 4 bases from V and 4 bases from J, with 19 bases between. The germline V gene has CDR1 LGHDT and CDR2 YNNKEL (reference sequence). CDR3 length equals 16 residues. Here the CDR3 DNA reads TGTGCCAGCAGCCGCGCCATCGACGGGGCGGGCTATGGCTACACCTTC. Translating gives CASSRAIDGAGYGYTF.

This clonotype was seen only a few times. This sequence joins TRBV11-3 and TRBJ2-1; no clear D. Germline values: CDR1 SGHNT, CDR2 YENEEA. V gave up 1 base and J gave up 12 bases, with 10 bases separating them. The CDR3 sequence is 12 residues long. CDR3: CASSLGNGPQFF. As DNA, the CDR3 is TGTGCCAGCAGCTTAGGTAACGGACCGCAGTTCTTC. Complete variable domain (other parts from reference TRBV11-3 and TRBJ2-1): EAGVVQSPRYKIIEKKQPVAFWCNPISGHNTLYWYLQNLGQGPELLIRYENEEAVDDSQLPKDRFSAERLKGVDSTLKIQPAELGDSAVYLCASSLGNGPQFFGPGTRLTVL.

At least ten counts were recorded for this clonotype. This chain uses TRBV12-3 or TRBV12-4 with TRBJ1-1; D gene uncertain. Trimming shortened V by 6 bases and J by 1 base, and 12 bases separated the two germline ends. This CDR3 has 14 residues. In DNA, the CDR3 is TGTGCCAGCAGCCCTATCCGGGGGAACACTGAAGCTTTCTTT. It translates to CASSPIRGNTEAFF.

This clonotype was counted many times. This chain joins TRBV12-3 or TRBV12-4 and TRBJ2-2; 9 nucleotides align to TRBD1. The CDR3 is 14 residues long. J lost 5 bases, V lost 8 bases, and 6 bases had no gene match. CDR3 DNA sequence: TGTGCCAGCGTGTTGACAGGGGGTACCGGGGAGCTGTTTTTT. This encodes CASVLTGGTGELFF.

This clonotype was observed at least ten times. The rearrangement joins TRBV19 to TRBJ2-1; 10 bases line up with TRBD2. CDR1 and CDR2 from the germline V gene are LNHDA and SQIVND (reference sequence). Trimming removed 4 bases from V and 2 bases from J; junction bases left unmatched: 2. This CDR3 spans 15 amino acids. The CDR3 coding sequence is TGTGCCAGTAGTAGGGGACTAGCGACCTACAATGAGCAGTTCTTC. Residues: CASSRGLATYNEQFF.

This clonotype occurred many times. This chain joins TRBV9 and TRBJ1-4, with 7 bases that match TRBD1. The germline V gene has CDR1 SGDLS and CDR2 YYNGEE. This CDR3 spans 14 amino acids. V dropped 5 bases and J dropped 3; count of bases not matched to a gene: 4. The CDR3 region has the DNA TGTGCCAGCAGTTTGACAGGGTCTAATGAAAAACTGTTTTTT. Protein product: CASSLTGSNEKLFF.

The table lists this clonotype with many counts. The rearrangement joins TRBV14 to TRBJ1-2; unclear D gene. Per germline, CDR1 SGHDN and CDR2 FVKESK. The V and J ends lost 1 base and 2 bases respectively, with 11 bases between them. The CDR3 contains 15 residues. The CDR3 nucleotides are TGTGCCAGCAGCCAAGGCAAAATTGCGAACTATGGCTACACCTTC. It encodes CASSQGKIANYGYTF. The full variable domain, in which reference TRBV14 and TRBJ1-2 provide the parts outside the CDR3, is EAGVTQFPSHSVIEKGQTVTLRCDPISGHDNLYWYRRVMGKEIKFLLHFVKESKQDESGMPNNRFLAERTGGTYSTLKVQPAELEDSGVYFCASSQGKIANYGYTFGSGTRLTVV.